This paragraph covers one T cell receptor (beta chain) sequence. Its antigen is as yet unknown. Read coverage stops 3 residues before the CDR3 terminus; the germline J gene supplies the remainder. Heparinized whole blood, 5 to 8 ml, came from each donor. This sample is drawn from a study of T cell clonality in common variable immunodeficiency. V was cut by 2 bases and J by 6 bases, with 17 bases left in between. Looked up from germline, CDR1 is SEHNR and CDR2 is FQNEAQ (reference sequence). The CDR3 covers 15 residues. This table comes from immunoSEQ multiplex PCR, and its TCRdb copy is limited to in-frame clones, with some not included. Altogether about 42,000 clones were found in the sample, and no singletons occur. The study's findings and limits: CVID subjects showed higher TCRbeta clonality than healthy controls. Repertoire-complication correlations in CVID were limited by patient heterogeneity. Fewer TCRbeta clones were shared among CVID subjects than controls.

The chain recombines TRBV7-9 with TRBJ2-7; D is possibly TRBD2 (7 bases). This receptor was taken from a person aged 18 to 75 in good health. The specimen was peripheral blood mononuclear cells. CDR3 bases read: TGTGCCAGCAGCTTACGGGGGGCACGACAGTTCGAG. Translation: CASSLRGARQFE. The whole CDR3 protein reads CASSLRGARQFEQYF. The full variable domain, rest sourced from reference TRBV7-9 and TRBJ2-7, is DTGVSQNPRHKITKRGQNVTFRCDPISEHNRLYWYRQTLGQGPEFLTYFQNEAQLEKSRLLSDRFSAERPKGSFSTLEIQRTEQGDSAMYLCASSLRGARQFEQYFGPGTRLTVT.